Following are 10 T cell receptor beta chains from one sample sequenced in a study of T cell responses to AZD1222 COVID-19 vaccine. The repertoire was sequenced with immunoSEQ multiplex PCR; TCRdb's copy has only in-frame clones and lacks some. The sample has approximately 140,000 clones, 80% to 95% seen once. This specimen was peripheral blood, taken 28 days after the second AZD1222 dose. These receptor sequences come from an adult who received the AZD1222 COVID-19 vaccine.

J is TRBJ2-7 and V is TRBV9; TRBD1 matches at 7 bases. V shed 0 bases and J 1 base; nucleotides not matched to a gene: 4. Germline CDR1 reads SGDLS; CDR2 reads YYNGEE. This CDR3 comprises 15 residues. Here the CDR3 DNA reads TGTGCCAGCAGCGTAGCTACGGGACAGTCCTACGAGCAGTACTTC. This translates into CASSVATGQSYEQYF. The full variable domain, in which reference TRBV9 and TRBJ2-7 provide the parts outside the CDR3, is DSGVTQTPKHLITATGQRVTLRCSPRSGDLSVYWYQQSLDQGLQFLIQYYNGEERAKGNILERFSAQQFPDLHSELNLSSLELGDSALYFCASSVATGQSYEQYFGPGTRLTVT.

For the CDR3, the DNA is TGTGCCAGCAGCGCGACAGGAGGATACTCTGGGGCCAACGTCCTGACTTTC. The encoded protein is CASSATGGYSGANVLTF. J is TRBJ2-6 and V is TRBV11-2; D perhaps matches TRBD1 (6 bases). Germline assignment: CDR1 SGHAT and CDR2 FQNNGV. This CDR3 is 17 amino acids long. V shed 5 bases and J shed 0 bases, with 14 bases lying between them.

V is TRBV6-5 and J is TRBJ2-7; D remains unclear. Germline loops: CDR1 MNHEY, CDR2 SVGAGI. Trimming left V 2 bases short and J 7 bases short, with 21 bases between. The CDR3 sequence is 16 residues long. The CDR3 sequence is CASSYRRRTEVREQYF. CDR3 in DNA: TGTGCCAGCAGTTACCGGCGTCGGACCGAGGTACGAGAGCAGTACTTC.

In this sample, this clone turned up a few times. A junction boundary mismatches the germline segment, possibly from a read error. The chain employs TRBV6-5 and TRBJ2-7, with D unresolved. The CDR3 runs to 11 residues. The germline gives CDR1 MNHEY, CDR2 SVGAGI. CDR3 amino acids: CASSYSSEQYF. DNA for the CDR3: TGTGCCAGCAGTTACTCCTCCGAGCAGTACTTC.

In nucleotides, the CDR3 is TGTGCCAGCAGTCGACAGGCCCCCTCCTACGAGCAGTACTTC. Its translation: CASSRQAPSYEQYF. V and J are TRBV27 and TRBJ2-7; tentatively, D is TRBD1 (6 bases). CDR1 MNHEY and CDR2 SMNVEV come from the germline V gene (reference sequence). This CDR3 comprises 14 residues. Trimming left V 5 bases short and J 0 bases short, with 11 bases between.

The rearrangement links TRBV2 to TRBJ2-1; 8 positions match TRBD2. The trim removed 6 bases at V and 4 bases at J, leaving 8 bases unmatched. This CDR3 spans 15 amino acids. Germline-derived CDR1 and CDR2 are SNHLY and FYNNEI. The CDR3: CASSYRLAPYNEQFF. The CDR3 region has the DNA TGTGCCAGCAGCTACCGACTAGCGCCTTACAATGAGCAGTTCTTC.

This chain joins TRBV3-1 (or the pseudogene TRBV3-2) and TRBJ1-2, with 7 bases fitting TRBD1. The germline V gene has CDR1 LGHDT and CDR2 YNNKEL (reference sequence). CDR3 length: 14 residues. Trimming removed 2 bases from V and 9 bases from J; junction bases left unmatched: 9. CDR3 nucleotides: TGTGCCAGCAGCCAACAGGACAGGCCTGAGAGCTACACCTTC. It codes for CASSQQDRPESYTF.

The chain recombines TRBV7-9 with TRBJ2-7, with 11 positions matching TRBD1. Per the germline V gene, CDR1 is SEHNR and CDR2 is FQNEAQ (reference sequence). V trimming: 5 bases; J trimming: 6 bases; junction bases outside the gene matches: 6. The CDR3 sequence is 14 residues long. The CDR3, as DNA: TGTGCCAGCAGCCCGAGGACAGGGGGCACCGAGCAGTACTTC. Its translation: CASSPRTGGTEQYF.

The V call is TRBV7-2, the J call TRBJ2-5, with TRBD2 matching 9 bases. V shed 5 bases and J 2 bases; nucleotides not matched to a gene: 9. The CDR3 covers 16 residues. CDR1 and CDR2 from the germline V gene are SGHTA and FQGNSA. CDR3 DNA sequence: TGTGCCAGCAGCGCAAATTCCGCGGGAGGGCAAGAGACCCAGTACTTC. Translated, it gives CASSANSAGGQETQYF.

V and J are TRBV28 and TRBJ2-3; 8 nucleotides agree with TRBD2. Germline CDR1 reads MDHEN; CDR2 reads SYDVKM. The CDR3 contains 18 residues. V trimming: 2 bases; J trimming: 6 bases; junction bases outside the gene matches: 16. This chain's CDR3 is CASSLPSSETSGGDTQYF. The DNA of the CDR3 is TGTGCCAGCAGTTTACCTTCCTCCGAGACCTCGGGAGGGGATACGCAGTATTTT.